This T cell receptor beta chain was captured by sequencing in a study of blood T cell repertoires in COVID-19. Study overall: Material from acute and convalescent COVID-19 was sourced from the United States, Italy and Spain. In each case, the material was cDNA or gDNA derived from T cells, B-cell-depleted T cells, or PBMCs.

As handled by the study authors: Reference gene primers were amplified, and this amplification served to estimate nucleated cell counts. The assay was immunoSEQ multiplex PCR, and TCRdb's table has in-frame clones only and misses some. D and trimming were read from the DNA, whereas the V and J calls and clone size are those reported in that table. The table lists 25,000 to 35,000 clones, roughly 93% of them singletons. Enrolment of Seattle patients took place during active infection, and they were followed longitudinally. Trimming left V 5 bases short and J 0 bases short, with 23 bases between. From germline, CDR1 is SGHVS and CDR2 FQNEAQ. The CDR3 is made up of 19 amino acids.

The sample comprised peripheral blood. The V call is TRBV7-8, the J call TRBJ1-5; maybe TRBD1 (5 bases). The receptor comes from a woman in her 70s with COVID-19, enrolled during active disease. The CDR3 nucleotides are TGTGCCAGCAGCCGAGCGGTCCAGGGAGGGGCCTATAGCAATCAGCCCCAGCATTTT. Protein product: CASSRAVQGGAYSNQPQHF.